Presented here are 29 T cell receptor beta chains from one specimen sequenced in a study of T cell repertoires in cytomegalovirus infection. TCRdb recomputed calls from the reads with MiXCR, one row per CDR3 protein. Found here are around 74,000 distinct CDR3 sequences, about 3.8% of them singletons; the top ten hold under 6%. The sequenced material came from PBMCs. The receptor source for this set is a human donor in good health (CMV status not recorded). Some clones in this sample may be carry-over from other donors' samples.

The sample holds many counts of this clonotype. V usage is TRBV6-1 and J usage is TRBJ1-5; 11 nucleotides agree with TRBD1. The CDR3 loop spans 18 amino acids. CDR1 and CDR2 from the germline V gene are MNHNS and SASEGT. Trimming at V came to 6 bases and at J to 0 bases, leaving 10 bases not matched to a gene. CDR3 sequence reads: CASRPGTGGEVSNQPQHF. Written as DNA, the CDR3 is TGTGCCAGCAGGCCCGGGACAGGGGGGGAAGTTAGCAATCAGCCCCAGCATTTT.

This clonotype has at least ten counts. The rearrangement uses TRBV6-6 and TRBJ2-7, with D tentatively TRBD1 (6 bases). Germline loops: CDR1 MNHNY, CDR2 SVGAGI (reference sequence). The CDR3 loop spans 15 amino acids. Trimming pared 2 bases from V and 3 bases from J, leaving 14 bases between. This CDR3 reads CASSYRGQESYEQYF. The CDR3 region has the DNA TGTGCCAGCAGTTACCGGGGACAAGAAAGCTACGAGCAGTACTTC.

In this sample, this clonotype turned up many times. The chain joins TRBV7-2 to TRBJ2-1; TRBD2 might be the D (7 bases). Germline CDR1 is SGHTA and CDR2 is FQGNSA. The CDR3 runs to 13 residues. V was clipped by 5 bases and J by 9 bases, with 14 bases between them. CDR3 protein: CASSGGVGGEQFF. The CDR3 DNA reads as TGTGCCAGCAGCGGGGGGGTAGGGGGTGAGCAGTTCTTC.

There are many counts of this clonotype. The chain recombines TRBV15 with TRBJ1-5, with 9 bases matching TRBD1. The CDR3 has 15 residues. J lost 6 bases, V lost 1 base, and 4 bases had no gene match. Per germline, CDR1 LNHNV and CDR2 YYDKDF (reference sequence). Here the CDR3 reads CATSRVQGAIQPQHF. As DNA, the CDR3 is TGTGCCACCAGCAGAGTACAGGGGGCAATTCAGCCCCAGCATTTT.

This clonotype came up many times. The chain links TRBV5-1 to TRBJ2-7; 9 nucleotides match TRBD1. Germline lookup yields CDR1 SGHRS and CDR2 YFSETQ. CDR3 length equals 16 residues. With 4 bases clipped from V and 3 bases from J, the junction kept 11 bases outside the gene matches. The CDR3 coding sequence is TGCGCCAGCAGCCCTAATACGGGACAGGGACTCTACGAGCAGTACTTC. Its translation is CASSPNTGQGLYEQYF.

This clonotype was seen many times. The chain uses TRBV27 and TRBJ1-2; D might be TRBD1 (5 bases). CDR1 is MNHEY, CDR2 SMNVEV, per germline (reference sequence). V lost 0 bases and J lost 8, with 13 bases in between. The CDR3 totals 14 residues. The CDR3 loop reads CASSLSTLKGGYTF. For the CDR3, the DNA is TGTGCCAGCAGTTTATCGACCCTAAAGGGGGGCTACACCTTC.

This clonotype was recorded many times. This chain links TRBV28 with TRBJ2-7, with D maybe TRBD2 (6 bases). Trimming removed 7 bases from V and 5 bases from J, with 9 bases in between. Germline V gene lookup returns CDR1 MDHEN and CDR2 SYDVKM. The CDR3 spans 11 residues. CDR3 amino acids: CASTREHEQYF. In DNA form, the CDR3 reads TGTGCCAGCACCCGGGAGCACGAGCAGTACTTC. The full variable domain, in which reference TRBV28 and TRBJ2-7 provide the parts outside the CDR3, is DVKVTQSSRYLVKRTGEKVFLECVQDMDHENMFWYRQDPGLGLRLIYFSYDVKMKEKGDIPEGYSVSREKKERFSLILESASTNQTSMYLCASTREHEQYFGPGTRLTVT.

This clonotype was detected many times. The chain couples TRBV4-1 to TRBJ1-2; 10 bases are shared with TRBD1. The germline V gene has CDR1 MGHRA and CDR2 YSYEKL. V shed 3 bases, J shed 4 bases, and the junction held 17 bases outside the gene matches. CDR3 length: 19 residues. Written as DNA, the CDR3 is TGCGCCAGCAGCCACCCTCCCGGGACAGGGGCGACCGGGGGCTATGGCTACACCTTC. It specifies CASSHPPGTGATGGYGYTF.

This clonotype was seen many times. V gene TRBV7-8 combines with J gene TRBJ1-6; D may be TRBD1 (5 bases). Per the germline V gene, CDR1 is SGHVS and CDR2 is FQNEAQ. The length of the CDR3 is 16 residues. Trimming removed 2 bases at V and 7 bases at J, with 15 bases between. The CDR3 is CASSLQGRAENSPLHF. The CDR3 DNA sequence: TGTGCCAGCAGCTTACAGGGCCGTGCTGAAAATTCACCCCTCCACTTT.

This clonotype has at least ten counts. Sequence at one end of the junction differs from germline and may be a read error. V is TRBV27 and J is TRBJ1-5, with a tentative D call TRBD1 (5 bases). The CDR3 has 19 residues. The germline V gene encodes CDR1 MNHEY and CDR2 SMNVEV (reference sequence). CDR3 sequence (DNA): TGTGCCAGCAGTTTACCCCACGACTTAAACAGGCCCAGCAAGCAGCCCCAGCATTTT. It is translated as CASSLPHDLNRPSKQPQHF.

This clonotype showed up many times. The chain is built from TRBV7-6 and TRBJ2-3; 8 nucleotides agree with TRBD2. Germline V lookup: CDR1 SGHVS, CDR2 FNYEAQ. Trimming took 1 base from V and 1 from J; bases not matched to a gene: 7. This CDR3 has 17 amino acids. The CDR3: CASSLGAGGLGTDTQYF. The DNA for the CDR3 is TGTGCCAGCAGCTTAGGGGCCGGGGGACTAGGCACAGATACGCAGTATTTT.

In its sample, this clonotype was seen many times. The chain employs TRBV12-5 and TRBJ2-3; a possible D gene is TRBD2 (5 bases). CDR3 length: 15 residues. Germline loops: CDR1 LGHNT, CDR2 FRNRAP. Trimming left V 8 bases short and J 1 base short, with 16 bases between. CDR3 DNA sequence: TGTGCTAGTCGCCTTAGAGGGCCTTGCACAGATACGCAGTATTTT. Amino acid sequence: CASRLRGPCTDTQYF.

This clonotype came up many times. The rearrangement links TRBV7-2 to TRBJ1-1, with 7 bases lining up with TRBD1. V was pared by 5 bases and J by 7 bases, with 10 bases of the junction left unmatched. The CDR3 has 14 residues. In germline, CDR1 is SGHTA, CDR2 FQGNSA. The CDR3 DNA reads as TGTGCCAGCAGCCCGCAGACAGGGCTCCTTGAAGCTTTCTTT. It yields the protein CASSPQTGLLEAFF.

This clonotype was detected many times. The V call is TRBV7-8, the J call TRBJ1-1, with 9 nucleotides matching TRBD1. The germline V gene encodes CDR1 SGHVS and CDR2 FQNEAQ. V lost 5 bases, J lost 12 bases, and 10 bases stayed unmatched. There are 13 residues in the CDR3. The CDR3 loop is CASSRGQGFGTFF. CDR3 DNA sequence: TGTGCCAGCAGCCGAGGACAGGGGTTTGGAACTTTCTTT.

This clonotype has ten or more counts. The chain combines TRBV6-1 with TRBJ1-5; D is unresolved. This CDR3 has 13 amino acids. V lost 2 bases, J lost 3 bases, and 5 bases lay in between. Per germline, CDR1 MNHNS and CDR2 SASEGT. CDR3 nucleotide sequence: TGTGCCAGCAGTGAAAGCTTCAATCAGCCCCAGCATTTT. The encoded protein is CASSESFNQPQHF.

This clonotype was counted at least ten times. The chain carries TRBV7-9 and TRBJ1-1; no definite D call. The CDR3 is 14 residues long. V shed 6 bases and J shed 4 bases, with 15 bases lying between them. The germline CDR1 and CDR2 sequences are SEHNR and FQNEAQ (reference sequence). CDR3 sequence (DNA): TGTGCCAGCAGTCCCTCCGAGCGAGGCACTGAAGCTTTCTTT. Translation gives CASSPSERGTEAFF.

Ten or more counts support this clonotype. V usage is TRBV6-1 and J usage is TRBJ1-1; D uncertain. V lost 3 bases to trimming and J lost 5 bases, with 13 bases between them. The germline V gene has CDR1 MNHNS and CDR2 SASEGT. The CDR3 is 14 amino acids. The CDR3: CASSDPYRGTEAFF. In nucleotides, the CDR3 is TGTGCCAGCAGTGATCCCTATCGCGGGACTGAAGCTTTCTTT.

This clonotype was recorded many times. CDR3 residues: CASRKTGGMSGYTF. DNA for the CDR3: TGCGCCAGCAGGAAGACAGGGGGCATGAGTGGCTACACCTTC. The chain is built from TRBV5-1 and TRBJ1-2, with 10 positions matching TRBD1. V was clipped by 5 bases and J by 7 bases; unmatched bases: 8. The CDR3 covers 14 residues. CDR1 is SGHRS and CDR2 is YFSETQ in the germline V gene.

This clonotype has ten or more counts. V and J are TRBV2 and TRBJ1-2; TRBD1 agrees at 10 bases. This CDR3 has 15 residues. With V trimmed by 6 bases and J by 4 bases, 8 bases remained unmatched. CDR1 and CDR2 (germline): SNHLY, FYNNEI. CDR3 nucleotide sequence: TGTGCCAGCAGGGCACGACAGGGGGCCCCCTATGGCTACACCTTC. Protein sequence: CASRARQGAPYGYTF.

In this sample, this clonotype turned up many times. The chain employs TRBV7-6 and TRBJ2-3; 9 nucleotides match TRBD2. J lost 0 bases, V lost 5 bases, and 6 bases had no gene match. Germline loops: CDR1 SGHVS, CDR2 FNYEAQ. There are 16 residues in the CDR3. Written as DNA, the CDR3 is TGTGCCAGCAGCCTTTTGACTAGCGGAAGCACAGATACGCAGTATTTT. This translates into CASSLLTSGSTDTQYF.

This clonotype has at least ten counts. The chain carries TRBV7-3 and TRBJ2-5; 7 positions match TRBD1. The CDR3 is made up of 13 amino acids. Germline CDR1 and CDR2: SGHTA and FQGTGA. Unmatched junction bases numbered 2, after V lost 6 bases and J lost 1 base. CDR3: CASRRGPQETQYF. CDR3 nucleotide sequence: TGTGCCAGCAGGAGGGGGCCCCAAGAGACCCAGTACTTC.

This clonotype was detected ten times or more. The DNA is omitted, as the CDR3 cannot be located on it reliably, and the CDR3 follows TCRdb's listing. The genes are TRBV19 and TRBJ1-6. Germline loops: CDR1 LNHDA, CDR2 SQIVND (reference sequence). The CDR3 sequence runs 17 residues, both termini included. The CDR3 protein is CASSWNSPLHFNSPLHF.

The table lists this clonotype with many counts. This chain joins TRBV6-5 and TRBJ1-2; 8 nucleotides match TRBD1. The V segment lost 2 bases and the J segment 8 bases; nucleotides outside the gene matches: 7. The CDR3 runs 14 residues. The germline gives CDR1 MNHEY, CDR2 SVGAGI. This CDR3 is CASSYQGAVGGYTF. In DNA, the CDR3 is TGTGCCAGCAGTTACCAGGGGGCAGTAGGAGGCTACACCTTC.

This clonotype was detected many times. The chain is built from TRBV5-4 and TRBJ2-3; TRBD2 agrees at 8 bases. There are 16 residues in the CDR3. Germline lookup yields CDR1 SGHNT and CDR2 YYREEE (reference sequence). The trim removed 4 bases at V and 4 bases at J, leaving 11 bases unmatched. CDR3 DNA: TGTGCCAGCAGCCCCATTTTCCGGGGGGGATCAGATACGCAGTATTTT. Its protein is CASSPIFRGGSDTQYF. The full variable domain, rest sourced from reference TRBV5-4 and TRBJ2-3, is ETGVTQSPTHLIKTRGQQVTLRCSSQSGHNTVSWYQQALGQGPQFIFQYYREEENGRGNFPPRFSGLQFPNYSSELNVNALELDDSALYLCASSPIFRGGSDTQYFGPGTRLTVL.

The rearrangement joins TRBV20-1 to TRBJ2-5; 8 bases line up with TRBD2. The CDR3 loop spans 14 amino acids. Germline CDR1 reads DFQATT; CDR2 reads SNEGSKA (reference sequence). V shed 2 bases, J shed 4 bases, and the junction held 6 bases outside the gene matches. The CDR3 loop reads CSARSGLASETQYF. CDR3 in DNA: TGCAGTGCTAGATCCGGACTAGCCTCAGAGACCCAGTACTTC.

This clonotype was seen ten or more times. The chain recombines TRBV25-1 with TRBJ1-5; the match to TRBD1 covers 9 bases. Germline V gives CDR1 MGHDK, CDR2 SYGVNS. The length of the CDR3 is 17 residues. V lost 5 bases, J lost 3 bases, and 11 bases stayed unmatched. This CDR3 reads CASSPPGWDRDNQPQHF. CDR3 nucleotides: TGTGCCAGCAGTCCTCCGGGGTGGGACAGGGACAATCAGCCCCAGCATTTT.

At least ten counts were recorded for this clonotype. The rearrangement joins TRBV6-2 or TRBV6-3 to TRBJ1-5; D remains ambiguous. This CDR3 comprises 15 residues. Germline V gene sequence: CDR1 MNHEY, CDR2 SVGEGT. V was pared by 6 bases and J by 0 bases, with 12 bases between. The CDR3 nucleotides read TGTGCCAGCAGATACAGAACGTATAGCAATCAGCCCCAGCATTTT. Amino acid sequence: CASRYRTYSNQPQHF.

This clonotype was recorded many times. This rearrangement joins TRBV4-2 to TRBJ1-5, with D uncertain. Germline V gives CDR1 LGHNA, CDR2 YNFKEQ. This CDR3 is built from 14 residues. V was cut by 1 base and J by 1 base, with 5 bases left in between. The CDR3 reads CASSQVGSNQPQHF. The CDR3 bases are TGTGCCAGCAGCCAAGTGGGCAGCAATCAGCCCCAGCATTTT.

There are many counts of this clonotype. Here the CDR3 DNA reads TGTGCCAGCAGTTTTAGTGCCAATGAGCAGTTCTTC. Translated: CASSFSANEQFF. This sequence joins TRBV27 and TRBJ2-1; D unclear. Germline V gives CDR1 MNHEY, CDR2 SMNVEV (reference sequence). The length of the CDR3 is 12 residues. V lost 3 bases and J lost 6, with 6 bases in between.